The 13 T cell receptor beta chains below come from one sample, sequenced in a study of blood T cells in healthy people across ages. Then a second PCR, running about 6 to 12 cycles, was carried out with a sample-barcoded 5' primer and a J-beta primer mix. A single record per CDR3 protein comes from TCRdb applying MiXCR to the 5' RACE reads. The table lists about 640,000 distinct CDR3 sequences, roughly 58% of them singletons. Sequenced sample: blood. The source of these receptors is a man aged 55 to 70 in good health.

The rearrangement joins TRBV11-2 to TRBJ1-6, with a tentative D call TRBD1 (5 bases). This CDR3 has 13 residues. The V end lost 5 bases, the J end lost 6 bases, and 8 bases lay between the germline ends. Per the germline V gene, CDR1 is SGHAT and CDR2 is FQNNGV. Written as DNA, the CDR3 is TGTGCCAGCAGCATGAGGGGTAATTCACCCCTCCACTTT. Its protein product is CASSMRGNSPLHF.

This clonotype was counted at least ten times. The chain has TRBV5-1 and TRBJ2-5; 8 bases agree with TRBD1. The germline CDR1 and CDR2 sequences are SGHRS and YFSETQ. This CDR3 has 15 amino acids. Trimming cost V 5 bases and J 3 bases; bases outside gene matches: 9. The CDR3 bases are TGCGCCAGCAGTTCTACAGGGGGACCCGAAGAGACCCAGTACTTC. It yields the protein CASSSTGGPEETQYF.

CDR3 region: CASRRGGDSYNEQYF. The CDR3 coding sequence is TGTGCCAGCAGACGCGGGGGGGACTCCTACAATGAGCAGTACTTC. This chain connects TRBV6-6 to TRBJ2-1; TRBD2 matches at 9 bases. The DNA matches TRBJ2-7 better at its end, which makes the J call doubtful. Germline values: CDR1 MNHNY, CDR2 SVGAGI (reference sequence). The CDR3 covers 15 residues.

The rearrangement uses TRBV29-1 and TRBJ2-4; 7 positions match TRBD1. The J segment lost 6 bases and the V segment lost 7 bases, leaving 3 bases of the junction unmatched. Germline assignment: CDR1 SQVTM and CDR2 ANQGSEA. CDR3 size: 11 residues. CDR3 in DNA: TGCAGCGGTAGGACAGGAAACATTCAGTACTTC. This gives the protein CSGRTGNIQYF.

This clonotype came up a few times. This chain joins TRBV20-1 and TRBJ1-2; D might be TRBD1 (5 bases). This CDR3 is 12 amino acids long. The germline V gene encodes CDR1 DFQATT and CDR2 SNEGSKA (reference sequence). The germline V and J ends were trimmed by 4 bases and 8 bases, with 14 bases remaining between them. CDR3 nucleotides: TGCAGTGCTACCCGGGGCAGCTCAGGCTACACCTTC. Protein product: CSATRGSSGYTF.

The chain recombines TRBV11-2 with TRBJ2-1; TRBD2 matches 8 bases. Per the germline V gene, CDR1 is SGHAT and CDR2 is FQNNGV. The CDR3 is made up of 16 amino acids. Trimming removed 7 bases from V and 3 bases from J; junction bases left unmatched: 11. As DNA, the CDR3 is TGTGCCAGCAAAACTCTTCTCCGGGGGGGCTACAATGAGCAGTTCTTC. Translated, it gives CASKTLLRGGYNEQFF.

This clonotype was seen a handful of times. J is TRBJ2-4 and V is TRBV29-1; 7 bases are shared with TRBD2. V was pared by 1 base and J by 13 bases, with 19 bases of the junction left unmatched. The CDR3 is 16 amino acids. Germline CDR1 reads SQVTM; CDR2 reads ANQGSEA. The CDR3 protein is CSVEAIVATAGAAQYF. The CDR3 DNA reads TGCAGCGTTGAAGCAATCGTGGCTACGGCGGGAGCGGCCCAGTACTTC.

The chain joins TRBV9 to TRBJ2-6; no firm D call. The germline V and J ends were trimmed by 4 bases and 0 bases, with 8 bases remaining between them. This CDR3 comprises 15 residues. Looked up from germline, CDR1 is SGDLS and CDR2 is YYNGEE. CDR3 sequence: CASSRLPSGANVLTF. The DNA of the CDR3 is TGTGCCAGCAGCCGACTGCCCTCTGGGGCCAACGTCCTGACTTTC. Based on the CDR3 plus reference TRBV9 and TRBJ2-6, the full variable domain is DSGVTQTPKHLITATGQRVTLRCSPRSGDLSVYWYQQSLDQGLQFLIQYYNGEERAKGNILERFSAQQFPDLHSELNLSSLELGDSALYFCASSRLPSGANVLTFGAGSRLTVL.

The genes are TRBV20-1 and TRBJ2-7; 7 nucleotides align to TRBD1. The J call is in doubt because the DNA end fits TRBJ2-5 better. This CDR3 has 15 amino acids. Germline V gives CDR1 DFQATT, CDR2 SNEGSKA (reference sequence). CDR3 loop: CSARSTKDRIETQYF. In DNA form, the CDR3 reads TGCAGTGCTAGGTCGACCAAGGACAGGATAGAGACCCAGTACTTC.

This clonotype occurred a few times. The rearrangement joins TRBV18 to TRBJ1-1; D remains ambiguous. Deletions cut 1 base from V and 1 base from J, with 4 bases between. Germline lookup yields CDR1 KGHSH and CDR2 LQKENI. CDR3 length equals 13 residues. The CDR3, as DNA: TGTGCCAGCTCACCACAGACGAACACTGAAGCTTTCTTT. This codes for CASSPQTNTEAFF. Supplemented by reference TRBV18 and TRBJ1-1, the full variable domain reads NAGVMQNPRHLVRRRGQEARLRCSPMKGHSHVYWYRQLPEEGLKFMVYLQKENIIDESGMPKERFSAEFPKEGPSILRIQQVVRGDSAAYFCASSPQTNTEAFFGQGTRLTVV.

V usage is TRBV7-2 and J usage is TRBJ2-3; no clear D gene. The CDR3 has 13 amino acids. In germline, CDR1 is SGHTA, CDR2 FQGNSA. V was cut by 5 bases and J by 4 bases, with 10 bases left in between. In DNA form, the CDR3 reads TGTGCCAGCAGCCACACCGTAGCAGATACGCAGTATTTT. Its protein is CASSHTVADTQYF.

V and J are TRBV20-1 and TRBJ2-7; D possibly matches TRBD1 or TRBD2 (6 bases each). In germline, CDR1 is DFQATT, CDR2 SNEGSKA (reference sequence). The V end lost 5 bases, the J end lost 2 bases, and 16 bases lay between the germline ends. The CDR3 has 14 residues. CDR3 protein: CSAGGGLAPYEQYF. The CDR3 DNA is TGCAGTGCTGGAGGGGGGCTAGCCCCCTACGAGCAGTACTTC.

V is TRBV7-9 and J is TRBJ1-2; unclear D gene. The V end was cut by 3 bases, the J end by 0 bases, with 11 bases between. CDR1 is SEHNR and CDR2 is FQNEAQ in the germline V gene (reference sequence). The CDR3 is made up of 15 amino acids. The CDR3 DNA sequence: TGTGCCAGCAGCTTGGCGGGAACATCTAACTATGGCTACACCTTC. Its protein product is CASSLAGTSNYGYTF.